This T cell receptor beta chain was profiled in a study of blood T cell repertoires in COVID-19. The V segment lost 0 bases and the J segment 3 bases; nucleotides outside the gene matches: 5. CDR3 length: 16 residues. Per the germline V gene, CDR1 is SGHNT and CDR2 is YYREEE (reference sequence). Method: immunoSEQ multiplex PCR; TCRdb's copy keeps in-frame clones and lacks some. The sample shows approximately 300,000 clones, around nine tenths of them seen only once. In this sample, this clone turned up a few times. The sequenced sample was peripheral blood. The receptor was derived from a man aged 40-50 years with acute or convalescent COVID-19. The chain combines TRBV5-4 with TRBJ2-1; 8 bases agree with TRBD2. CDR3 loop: CASSLGISGSYNEQFF. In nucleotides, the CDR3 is TGTGCCAGCAGCTTGGGTATCAGCGGGAGCTACAATGAGCAGTTCTTC.